The T cell receptor (beta chain) described here comes from a study of molecular identifiers for immune sequencing clone quantification. Germline V CDR1 and CDR2: MGHRA, YSYEKL. V was clipped by 1 base and J by 2 bases, with 14 bases between them. The CDR3 covers 16 residues. Both previously described methods and listed TCR primers were employed to make bulk TCR libraries. TCRdb reprocessed the PCR reads with MiXCR, giving one entry per CDR3 protein. The table has 550,000 to 750,000 distinct CDR3 sequences, 20% seen once; the top ten hold roughly 0.85%. The chain uses TRBV4-1 and TRBJ2-5; weak D call: TRBD1 (5 bases). The sequenced sample was naive CD8+ T cells from blood, with Jurkat cell RNA spiked in. Subset defined: FACS-sorted CD8+CD4-CCR7+CD45RA+ naive T cells. The receptor comes from a human donor in good health. Some libraries in this study had Jurkat cell RNA spiked in. The chain's CDR3 is CASSQALRGEQETQYF. As DNA, the CDR3 is TGCGCCAGCAGCCAAGCCCTAAGGGGTGAGCAAGAGACCCAGTACTTC.